This entry describes one TCR beta chain. The data originate from a study of OX40 agonist ivuxolimab in advanced cancers. Sequencing was performed with immunoSEQ multiplex PCR; in TCRdb, only in-frame clones are kept and a portion is missing. The sample yields about 69,000 clones, 80% to 85% seen once. CDR1 is SNHLY and CDR2 is FYNNEI in the germline V gene. This CDR3 is 13 amino acids long. V gave up 8 bases and J gave up 3 bases, with 11 bases separating them. Material: CD4+ or CD8+ T cells sorted from blood, obtained in a trial of the OX40 agonist ivuxolimab. The gene calls are TRBV2 and TRBJ1-5; no clear D gene. This sequence was found in an adult with an advanced solid tumor such as melanoma, head and neck, liver or kidney cancer. The CDR3 nucleotides are TGTGCCAGCGATGGCGGGTCCAATCAGCCCCAGCATTTT. This codes for CASDGGSNQPQHF.